The 21 T cell receptor beta chains below all came from one sample that was sequenced in a study of T cells after yellow fever vaccination. TCRdb independently ran MiXCR on the 5' RACE reads; one entry per CDR3 protein. The sample consists of approximately 510,000 distinct CDR3 sequences, just over 20% of them appearing once. The starting material was PBMCs, obtained roughly 20 days after the first yellow fever vaccination. The receptors were gathered from a young man who received the YFV17D yellow fever vaccine.

The chain uses TRBV6-5 and TRBJ1-6; D is ambiguous. This CDR3 is built from 19 residues. Germline CDR1 reads MNHEY; CDR2 reads SVGAGI. V was pared by 2 bases and J by 0 bases, with 17 bases between. CDR3 nucleotide sequence: TGTGCCAGCAGTTACCTTCAGGATCGATATAGCTCCTATAATTCACCCCTCCACTTT. It translates to CASSYLQDRYSSYNSPLHF.

This clonotype has a handful of counts. The chain combines TRBV5-1 with TRBJ1-4; unclear D gene. This CDR3 region has 14 residues. Germline V gene lookup returns CDR1 SGHRS and CDR2 YFSETQ. V was pared by 1 base and J by 0 bases, with 4 bases between. The CDR3 is CASSLSSTNEKLFF. CDR3 sequence (DNA): TGCGCCAGCAGCTTGAGTTCAACTAATGAAAAACTGTTTTTT.

The chain combines TRBV12-3 or TRBV12-4 with TRBJ1-5; TRBD1 agrees at 7 bases. Trimming cost V 6 bases and J 6 bases; bases outside gene matches: 8. The CDR3 contains 14 residues. The CDR3 region has the DNA TGTGCCAGCAGGGCGACAGGGAATAGTCAGCCCCAGCATTTT. It translates to CASRATGNSQPQHF.

This clonotype was counted between two and nine times. The CDR3 loop is CASSLGPHSTDTQYF. DNA of the CDR3: TGCGCCAGCAGCTTGGGGCCGCATTCCACGGATACGCAGTATTTT. The chain combines TRBV5-1 with TRBJ2-3; D is unclear. V lost 0 bases and J 6 bases, leaving 14 bases between the germline ends. The CDR3 has 15 amino acids. Germline CDR1 is SGHRS and CDR2 is YFSETQ.

The chain combines TRBV11-2 with TRBJ2-5, with D perhaps matching TRBD1 (6 bases). Deletions cut 5 bases from V and 2 bases from J, with 12 bases between. The CDR3 loop spans 14 amino acids. Germline V CDR1 and CDR2: SGHAT, FQNNGV. CDR3 in amino acids: CASSPDRLQETQYF. CDR3 DNA: TGTGCCAGCAGCCCGGACAGACTACAAGAGACCCAGTACTTC. Drawing the rest from reference TRBV11-2 and TRBJ2-5, the complete variable domain is EAGVAQSPRYKIIEKRQSVAFWCNPISGHATLYWYQQILGQGPKLLIQFQNNGVVDDSQLPKDRFSAERLKGVDSTLKIQPAKLEDSAVYLCASSPDRLQETQYFGPGTRLLVL.

The rearrangement joins TRBV7-2 to TRBJ2-3, with D maybe TRBD2 (6 bases). Between the trimmed V and J ends, which lost 0 bases and 1 base, there was a span of 11 bases. CDR3 size: 16 residues. Germline V gene lookup returns CDR1 SGHTA and CDR2 FQGNSA. The CDR3 DNA reads as TGTGCCAGCAGCTTAGCGGAGGGTGAGGGCACAGATACGCAGTATTTT. This codes for CASSLAEGEGTDTQYF.

The chain carries TRBV5-1 and TRBJ1-2, with TRBD1 matching over 7 bases. V trimming: 3 bases; J trimming: 7 bases; junction bases outside the gene matches: 12. The length of the CDR3 is 15 residues. In germline, CDR1 is SGHRS, CDR2 YFSETQ. CDR3 nucleotides: TGCGCCAGCAGCTCGACCGGAGACAGGGTACTTGGCTACACCTTC. The encoded protein is CASSSTGDRVLGYTF.

This clonotype came up many times. J is TRBJ1-4 and V is TRBV28; 11 nucleotides agree with TRBD1. Germline-derived CDR1 and CDR2 are MDHEN and SYDVKM. V lost 2 bases and J lost 7; bases outside the gene matches: 0. This CDR3 contains 14 residues. For the CDR3, the DNA is TGTGCCAGCAGTTTAGGACAGGGGGCTGAAAAACTGTTTTTT. Amino acid sequence: CASSLGQGAEKLFF.

This clonotype was seen only a few times. The rearrangement uses TRBV7-2 and TRBJ2-5; 8 bases match TRBD2. V lost 6 bases to trimming and J lost 5 bases; unmatched junction nucleotides: 17. CDR1 and CDR2 from the germline V gene are SGHTA and FQGNSA. The CDR3 sequence is 17 residues long. This CDR3 reads CASSPGAIGGAGETQYF. DNA of the CDR3: TGTGCCAGCAGTCCCGGCGCGATCGGGGGGGCCGGCGAGACCCAGTACTTC.

In its sample, this clonotype was seen many times. The chain has TRBV5-1 and TRBJ2-5, with D perhaps TRBD1 or TRBD2 (5 bases each). CDR1 is SGHRS, CDR2 YFSETQ, per germline. V gave up 4 bases and J gave up 1 base, with 14 bases separating them. This CDR3 is 15 amino acids long. This CDR3 reads CASSLVAGAQETQYF. CDR3 nucleotides: TGCGCCAGCAGCCTAGTCGCCGGGGCCCAAGAGACCCAGTACTTC.

This clonotype was seen many times. The chain combines TRBV5-1 with TRBJ1-5; TRBD1 might be the D (6 bases). The germline V gene encodes CDR1 SGHRS and CDR2 YFSETQ. The germline V and J ends were trimmed by 0 bases and 6 bases, with 13 bases remaining between them. CDR3 size: 15 residues. Written as DNA, the CDR3 is TGCGCCAGCAGCTTGGCGACAGGCAAGGGTCAGCCCCAGCATTTT. Its protein product is CASSLATGKGQPQHF.

This chain connects TRBV5-1 to TRBJ2-3; the D call may be TRBD1 or TRBD2 (5 bases each). The CDR3 has 17 amino acids. Trimming removed 4 bases from V and 2 bases from J, with 20 bases in between. Germline V CDR1 and CDR2: SGHRS, YFSETQ. CDR3 nucleotides: TGCGCCAGCAGCCCACCCCTCGAGGGGAAATACACAGATACGCAGTATTTT. This sequence encodes CASSPPLEGKYTDTQYF.

The chain links TRBV9 to TRBJ2-1; TRBD2 agrees at 7 bases. The CDR3 loop spans 16 amino acids. Germline V gene data show CDR1 as SGDLS and CDR2 as YYNGEE. After removal of 0 bases from V and 3 bases from J, the junction contained 6 bases not matched to a gene. DNA for the CDR3: TGTGCCAGCAGCGTAGATGTGACGGGGGGCTACAATGAGCAGTTCTTC. Translating it yields CASSVDVTGGYNEQFF.

As for this clonotype: No conserved phenylalanine or tryptophan ends this CDR3, so it is likely a read error. Because the CDR3's place on the DNA is in doubt, the DNA is left out and the CDR3 is given as listed by TCRdb. This chain uses TRBV21-1 with TRBJ1-2; the D call TRBD1 from the table was never checked on the DNA. TRBV21-1 is recorded as a pseudogene. 11 amino acids form the CDR3, both terminal residues included. CDR3 sequence reads: CASILSGQETS.

V and J are TRBV28 and TRBJ2-2, with D unclear. Germline V CDR1 and CDR2: MDHEN, SYDVKM. The CDR3 has 13 residues. The V end was cut by 6 bases, the J end by 4 bases, with 9 bases between. CDR3: CASRPGSTGELFF. The CDR3 nucleotides are TGTGCCAGCAGACCTGGCTCCACCGGGGAGCTGTTTTTT. Based on the CDR3 plus reference TRBV28 and TRBJ2-2, the full variable domain is DVKVTQSSRYLVKRTGEKVFLECVQDMDHENMFWYRQDPGLGLRLIYFSYDVKMKEKGDIPEGYSVSREKKERFSLILESASTNQTSMYLCASRPGSTGELFFGEGSRLTVL.

This clonotype has just a few counts. The chain combines TRBV4-3 with TRBJ1-4; D remains ambiguous. V was clipped by 3 bases and J by 5 bases, with 7 bases between them. CDR3 length: 13 amino acids. In germline, CDR1 is LGHNA, CDR2 YSLEER. The chain's CDR3 is CASSQGTNEKLFF. CDR3 nucleotide sequence: TGCGCCAGCAGCCAGGGCACGAATGAAAAACTGTTTTTT.

This clonotype was picked up a small number of times. J is TRBJ1-1 and V is TRBV6-2 or TRBV6-3; D not certain. Germline V gene lookup returns CDR1 MNHEY and CDR2 SVGEGT. This CDR3 spans 16 amino acids. V lost 7 bases and J 3 bases, leaving 21 bases between the germline ends. The CDR3 sequence: CASTRVKGIGYTEAFF. CDR3 DNA: TGTGCCAGCACTCGCGTTAAAGGGATAGGGTACACTGAAGCTTTCTTT.

This clonotype showed up just a few times. CDR3: CASKRGGNQPQHF. The CDR3 nucleotides read TGTGCCAGCAAACGGGGCGGGAATCAGCCCCAGCATTTT. The chain uses TRBV16 and TRBJ1-5; D possibly corresponds to TRBD1 (5 bases). With 7 bases removed from V and 4 bases from J, the gap between germline ends came to 11 bases. The CDR3 runs to 13 residues. Germline CDR1 is KGHSY and CDR2 is FQNENV.

The chain links TRBV4-3 to TRBJ1-3; no reliable D call. The V gene lost 1 base and the J gene lost 0 bases, with 7 bases spanning the gap. The CDR3 is made up of 15 amino acids. Germline V gene lookup returns CDR1 LGHNA and CDR2 YSLEER. In DNA form, the CDR3 reads TGCGCCAGCAGCCAAGCTTACCACTCTGGAAACACCATATATTTT. This codes for CASSQAYHSGNTIYF.

This clonotype was detected a few times. The J gene is TRBJ1-1, the V gene TRBV7-9; D not resolved. V dropped 6 bases and J dropped 5 bases, with 22 bases sitting between them. Germline assignment: CDR1 SEHNR and CDR2 FQNEAQ (reference sequence). CDR3 size: 16 residues. CDR3 sequence: CASRRIGVQSGTEAFF. The CDR3 nucleotides are TGTGCCAGCAGACGCATCGGAGTACAGTCGGGTACTGAAGCTTTCTTT.

This clonotype was detected only a few times. V gene TRBV12-3 or TRBV12-4 combines with J gene TRBJ2-7, with 8 bases that match TRBD2. The CDR3 covers 13 residues. After removal of 6 bases from V and 6 bases from J, the junction contained 7 bases not matched to a gene. The CDR3, as DNA: TGTGCCAGCAGCCCAGGTGCGGGGGGCGAGCAGTACTTC. Translated: CASSPGAGGEQYF.